This T cell receptor beta chain was recorded in a study of OX40 agonist ivuxolimab in advanced cancers. The overall study: One patient with hepatocellular carcinoma and two with cutaneous melanoma, three in all, had partial responses. Study outcomes and limitations: Relative to CD4+ cells, CD8+ T cells on average had more expanded clones. Partly responding patients at 0.1-3.0 mg/kg showed some of the smallest clonal expansion. It was not determined which antigens were specifically recognized by the peripheral T cells that had undergone clonal expansion.

Concerning this clone itself: The target antigen is unknown.

Assay used: immunoSEQ multiplex PCR; TCRdb lists only in-frame clones, some missing. The sample includes about 50,000 clones, more than 85% seen only once; the top ten take under 2.5%. V lost 1 base and J 0 bases, leaving 16 bases between the germline ends. The CDR3 runs to 19 residues. Germline lookup yields CDR1 MNHEY and CDR2 SMNVEV (reference sequence). Sequenced material: CD4+ or CD8+ T cells sorted from blood, taken in a trial of the OX40 agonist ivuxolimab. The source of this sequence is an adult with an advanced solid tumor such as melanoma, head and neck, liver or kidney cancer. The rearrangement uses TRBV27 and TRBJ1-6; no firm D call. CDR3 sequence: CASSLFGFERSSYNSPLHF. The CDR3 region has the DNA TGTGCCAGCAGTTTATTCGGGTTTGAGCGGAGCTCCTATAATTCACCCCTCCACTTT.